Below, 17 T cell receptor beta chains from the same sample are listed, as sequenced in a study of blood T cell repertoires in COVID-19 (dated by TCRdb to about 2020). The library was generated by the immunoSEQ multiplex PCR assay. The clones in this table, taken by TCRdb from immuneACCESS, are in-frame only. Not every clone is retained; where verified, under half of the shortfall comes from an unresolved V gene, and the cause of the rest is unknown. The sample includes some 100,000 clones, with around 92% observed a single time. Approximately 6% of the sample is taken by the ten largest. Sequenced: peripheral blood. The receptors were sampled from a woman in her sixties or seventies with active COVID-19.

This clone was recorded a few times. V usage is TRBV29-1 and J usage is TRBJ2-1, with TRBD2 as a possible D gene (6 bases). There are 12 residues in the CDR3. V lost 7 bases, J lost 7 bases, and 14 bases lay in between. Germline lookup yields CDR1 SQVTM and CDR2 ANQGSEA. The DNA of the CDR3 is TGCAGCGCCCCCGGAGGAGGGAATGAGCAGTTCTTC. Residues: CSAPGGGNEQFF.

This clone appeared a single time. The rearrangement links TRBV7-2 to TRBJ2-1; D perhaps matches TRBD1 (6 bases). The germline gives CDR1 SGHTA, CDR2 FQGNSA. This CDR3 is built from 15 residues. V gave up 7 bases and J gave up 6 bases, with 19 bases separating them. The DNA for the CDR3 is TGTGCCAGCACCTTGGACAGACGAGAGGGCAATGAGCAGTTCTTC. It yields the protein CASTLDRREGNEQFF.

The rearrangement joins TRBV12-3 or TRBV12-4 to TRBJ1-1; unclear D gene. V was pared by 6 bases and J by 3 bases, with 8 bases between. This CDR3 is built from 12 residues. This CDR3 reads CASSPIHTEAFF. The CDR3 nucleotides read TGTGCCAGCAGCCCTATCCACACTGAAGCTTTCTTT.

This chain joins TRBV18 and TRBJ1-5; 10 nucleotides line up with TRBD1. Germline V gene sequence: CDR1 KGHSH, CDR2 LQKENI. The junction had 5 bases not matched to a gene; V was cut back by 2 bases and J by 1 base. The CDR3 sequence is 17 residues long. CDR3 residues: CASSPGSGQGSNQPQHF. DNA for the CDR3: TGTGCCAGCTCACCAGGTTCGGGACAGGGGAGCAATCAGCCCCAGCATTTT.

The gene calls are TRBV5-1 and TRBJ2-2; TRBD2 matches at 8 bases. After removal of 4 bases from V and 2 bases from J, the junction contained 13 bases not matched to a gene. The germline gives CDR1 SGHRS, CDR2 YFSETQ. The CDR3 runs 18 residues. The CDR3 sequence is CASSREGLRVLNTGELFF. CDR3 bases: TGCGCCAGCAGCCGGGAGGGACTAAGGGTGTTAAACACCGGGGAGCTGTTTTTT.

The V gene is TRBV6-2 or TRBV6-3, the J gene TRBJ2-7; D call uncertain. Germline CDR1 reads MNHEY; CDR2 reads SVGEGT. Trimming removed 4 bases at V and 3 bases at J, with 19 bases between. This CDR3 comprises 16 residues. Here the CDR3 reads CASSSPLAASLYEQYF. Here the CDR3 DNA reads TGTGCCAGCAGTTCCCCTCTTGCGGCGAGCCTCTACGAGCAGTACTTC.

This sequence joins TRBV2 and TRBJ1-4; D gene ambiguous. This CDR3 contains 13 residues. Trimming cost V 3 bases and J 4 bases, with 6 bases left between them. Germline V gene lookup returns CDR1 SNHLY and CDR2 FYNNEI. The CDR3 sequence is CASSDGGNEKLFF. CDR3 DNA sequence: TGTGCCAGCAGTGATGGCGGTAATGAAAAACTGTTTTTT.

CDR3 DNA sequence: TGTGCCAGCTCACCAGTGACAGGGGTCACAGATACGCAGTATTTT. It yields the protein CASSPVTGVTDTQYF. J is TRBJ2-3 and V is TRBV18; the match to TRBD1 covers 8 bases. V lost 2 bases, J lost 2 bases, and 3 bases stayed unmatched. Germline V gene data show CDR1 as KGHSH and CDR2 as LQKENI. This CDR3 comprises 15 residues.

The rearrangement uses TRBV10-2 and TRBJ2-2; 8 nucleotides line up with TRBD1. After removal of 6 bases from V and 4 bases from J, the junction contained 7 bases not matched to a gene. Germline V gene lookup returns CDR1 WSHSY and CDR2 SAAADI. This CDR3 spans 15 amino acids. In nucleotides, the CDR3 is TGCGCCAGCAGGCAGGGGGCGAGGGGCACCGGGGAGCTGTTTTTT. Residues: CASRQGARGTGELFF.

This rearrangement joins TRBV9 to TRBJ2-2, with TRBD1 identical over 7 bases. This CDR3 comprises 16 residues. CDR1 and CDR2 from the germline V gene are SGDLS and YYNGEE. V trimming: 0 bases; J trimming: 1 base; junction bases outside the gene matches: 3. The DNA for the CDR3 is TGTGCCAGCAGCGTAGCGGACAGGCGGAACACCGGGGAGCTGTTTTTT. Translating it yields CASSVADRRNTGELFF.

The DNA for the CDR3 is TGCGCCAGCAGCTTGGCAGGGGCCTCGGGGGAAAAACTGTTTTTT. This translates into CASSLAGASGEKLFF. The chain uses TRBV5-1 and TRBJ1-4; TRBD1 might be the D (6 bases). CDR3 length: 15 amino acids. V lost 0 bases and J 8 bases, leaving 14 bases between the germline ends. CDR1 and CDR2 from the germline V gene are SGHRS and YFSETQ. Looking up the rest from reference TRBV5-1 and TRBJ1-4 gives the full variable domain: KAGVTQTPRYLIKTRGQQVTLSCSPISGHRSVSWYQQTPGQGLQFLFEYFSETQRNKGNFPGRFSGRQFSNSRSEMNVSTLELGDSALYLCASSLAGASGEKLFFGSGTQLSVL.

The chain links TRBV27 to TRBJ2-5; 7 nucleotides match TRBD1. Germline V gene lookup returns CDR1 MNHEY and CDR2 SMNVEV (reference sequence). This CDR3 has 15 residues. V trimming: 5 bases; J trimming: 4 bases; junction bases outside the gene matches: 10. The CDR3 region is CASSDTATGRETQYF. For the CDR3, the DNA is TGTGCCAGCAGTGACACTGCGACAGGGAGAGAGACCCAGTACTTC.

Details on this clone: An end of the junction does not agree with germline; a read error may underlie this. The chain couples TRBV15 to TRBJ2-5; 7 positions match TRBD1. The CDR3 consists of 14 residues. Germline CDR1 reads LNHNV; CDR2 reads YYDKDF (reference sequence). CDR3 nucleotides: TGTGCCACCAACAGAGACAGGGCAACAGAGACCCAGTACTTC. It is translated as CATNRDRATETQYF.

The V and J genes are TRBV10-3 and TRBJ1-2, with D possibly TRBD1 on 5 matching bases. V was cut by 6 bases and J by 4 bases, with 18 bases left in between. The germline CDR1 and CDR2 sequences are ENHRY and SYGVKD. The CDR3 is 15 residues long. The CDR3 DNA follows: TGTGCCATCAGGGGGCCCGGGGGGTCCCTCTATGGCTACACCTTC. Protein product: CAIRGPGGSLYGYTF.

The genes are TRBV6-1 and TRBJ1-5; weak D call: TRBD1 (5 bases). The germline V gene has CDR1 MNHNS and CDR2 SASEGT. The CDR3 sequence is 14 residues long. The V gene lost 2 bases and the J gene lost 6 bases, with 11 bases spanning the gap. CDR3 protein: CASSESREGQPQHF. Written as DNA, the CDR3 is TGTGCCAGCAGTGAAAGCAGGGAGGGTCAGCCCCAGCATTTT.

The chain has TRBV3-1 (or the pseudogene TRBV3-2) and TRBJ2-3; 8 bases map to TRBD2. The trim removed 4 bases at V and 0 bases at J, leaving 3 bases unmatched. There are 15 residues in the CDR3. Germline V lookup: CDR1 LGHDT, CDR2 YNNKEL (reference sequence). DNA of the CDR3: TGTGCCAGCAGCCTCATAGCGGGGAGCACAGATACGCAGTATTTT. Translated: CASSLIAGSTDTQYF.

The V gene is TRBV30, the J gene TRBJ1-1; D is undetermined. Deletions cut 3 bases from V and 3 bases from J, with 17 bases between. Germline V lookup: CDR1 GTSNPN, CDR2 SVGIG (reference sequence). This CDR3 is 15 amino acids long. The CDR3 region is CAWRLQNQVDTEAFF. CDR3 coding DNA: TGTGCCTGGAGGCTACAAAATCAGGTCGACACTGAAGCTTTCTTT.